This T cell receptor beta chain was observed in a study of blood T cell repertoires in COVID-19. Germline V gene data show CDR1 as SEHNR and CDR2 as FQNEAQ (reference sequence). Trimming took 5 bases from V and 6 from J, leaving 14 bases between them. The CDR3 is 14 amino acids. Per the original data handling: Amplification of reference gene primers was used by the study to estimate nucleated cell counts. Method: immunoSEQ multiplex PCR; TCRdb's copy keeps in-frame clones and lacks some. That table supplies the V and J calls and clone size; D and trimming were determined from the DNA. The repertoire includes roughly 220,000 clones, more than 80% of them detected once, and roughly 7.4% sits in the top ten.

The receptor's source is a woman over 75 with COVID-19, enrolled during active disease. Sample: peripheral blood. The chain recombines TRBV7-9 with TRBJ1-5, with D unresolved. The CDR3 bases are TGTGCCAGCAGCCGTGAGGAGGGTGGTCAGCCCCAGCATTTT. As protein: CASSREEGGQPQHF.